One TCR beta chain is described in this entry. The CDR3 loop spans 16 amino acids. Germline trimming cut 5 bases from V and 6 bases from J; bases unmatched to any gene: 15. This record belongs to a study of patients and donors after allogeneic stem cell transplantation. TCRdb fed the RT-PCR reads into MiXCR, producing one record per CDR3 protein. This sample yields roughly 880,000 distinct CDR3 sequences, of which approximately 18% are seen a single time; 5% to 6.5% belongs to the top ten. Sample: blood, either unsorted or a sorted T cell fraction (not recorded which). The receptor's source is a human donor who was either an allogeneic HSCT recipient or a stem cell or donor lymphocyte infusion donor (not recorded which). It is not recorded whose cells these are; they may come from a transplant donor. The chain has TRBV12-3 or TRBV12-4 and TRBJ2-7, with 8 bases that match TRBD1. The CDR3 protein is CASSPLRDRRPSEQYF. CDR3 bases: TGTGCCAGCAGTCCCCTCCGGGACAGGAGACCCTCCGAGCAGTACTTC.